The 13 T cell receptor beta chains in this list originate from one sample, sequenced in a study of regulatory T cells in long-lasting Graves disease. The time point here: persistent/refractory GD, antithyroid drugs over 5 years with positive TRAb. PBMCs provided the RNA from which the TCR library was made. Library construction for TCR beta used iRepertoire HTBI primers and Arm-PCR of CDR3 regions. TCRdb reprocessed the multiplex PCR reads via MiXCR and lists one record per CDR3 protein. The sample holds a few hundred thousand distinct CDR3 sequences, about a quarter seen once. The sample in question was peripheral blood mononuclear cells (PBMCs), obtained when the disease was refractory, from a patient treated with antithyroid drugs. The receptor set was obtained from a female donor with Graves disease.

This clonotype was detected only a few times. The chain carries TRBV7-2 and TRBJ1-4, with 10 bases identical to TRBD1. J lost 4 bases, V lost 4 bases, and 0 bases had no gene match. The CDR3 consists of 14 residues. Per germline, CDR1 SGHTA and CDR2 FQGNSA. The CDR3 here is CASSWTGGNEKLFF. Here the CDR3 DNA reads TGTGCCAGCAGCTGGACAGGGGGTAATGAAAAACTGTTTTTT. Full variable domain (outside the CDR3, taken from reference TRBV7-2 and TRBJ1-4): GAGVSQSPSNKVTEKGKDVELRCDPISGHTALYWYRQSLGQGLEFLIYFQGNSAPDKSGLPSDRFSAERTGGSVSTLTIQRTQQEDSAVYLCASSWTGGNEKLFFGSGTQLSVL.

CDR3 nucleotides: TGTGCCAGTAGTATAACACGGGATGAGCAGTTCTTC. Translated: CASSITRDEQFF. The chain joins TRBV19 to TRBJ2-1; no firm D call. Germline CDR1 and CDR2: LNHDA and SQIVND (reference sequence). V lost 2 bases and J 8 bases, leaving 7 bases between the germline ends. The CDR3 is made up of 12 amino acids.

This clonotype appeared a few times. The chain carries TRBV28 and TRBJ1-1; D might be TRBD1 (5 bases). With 3 bases removed from V and 11 bases from J, the gap between germline ends came to 16 bases. Germline V gene data show CDR1 as MDHEN and CDR2 as SYDVKM. The CDR3 runs to 13 residues. CDR3 sequence (DNA): TGTGCCAGCAGTTTCTCCCAGGGCCGATCGGCTTTCTTT. Its protein is CASSFSQGRSAFF.

This clonotype was counted ten times or more. The CDR3 region is CASTLTGTLNYGYTF. CDR3 in DNA: TGTGCCAGCACCTTAACCGGGACACTTAACTATGGCTACACCTTC. J is TRBJ1-2 and V is TRBV28; D may be TRBD1 (6 bases). Trimming cost V 7 bases and J 1 base, with 16 bases left between them. CDR3 size: 15 residues. In germline, CDR1 is MDHEN, CDR2 SYDVKM.

This clonotype has a handful of counts. This chain connects TRBV5-5 to TRBJ1-2; 9 bases agree with TRBD1. CDR3 length equals 15 residues. Germline trimming cut 0 bases from V and 5 bases from J; bases unmatched to any gene: 5. Germline lookup yields CDR1 SGHKS and CDR2 YYEKEE (reference sequence). CDR3 residues: CASSLVQGARYGYTF. Here the CDR3 DNA reads TGTGCCAGCAGCTTGGTACAGGGGGCTCGGTATGGCTACACCTTC.

This clonotype occurred a few times. The J gene is TRBJ1-5, the V gene TRBV5-1; maybe TRBD1 (5 bases). Looked up from germline, CDR1 is SGHRS and CDR2 is YFSETQ. V gave up 4 bases and J gave up 7 bases, with 21 bases separating them. This CDR3 has 16 amino acids. CDR3 amino acids: CASSPYLRVGEQPQHF. CDR3 DNA sequence: TGCGCCAGCAGCCCCTACCTCAGGGTCGGGGAGCAGCCCCAGCATTTT.

The chain has TRBV10-3 and TRBJ2-7; the D gene is possibly TRBD2 (6 bases). V lost 10 bases, J lost 4 bases, and 17 bases lay in between. Germline lookup yields CDR1 ENHRY and CDR2 SYGVKD. The CDR3 runs 13 residues. The CDR3 DNA is TGTGCCACCGGTCCGGGCGGGACGTACGAGCAGTACTTC. Translation gives CATGPGGTYEQYF.

CDR3: CASSLGDRFYGYTF. In DNA form, the CDR3 reads TGCGCCAGCAGCTTGGGGGACAGATTCTATGGCTACACCTTC. This chain connects TRBV5-1 to TRBJ1-2; the match to TRBD1 covers 7 bases. This CDR3 comprises 14 residues. Germline CDR1 SGHRS, CDR2 YFSETQ. J lost 4 bases, V lost 0 bases, and 3 bases had no gene match.

Points on this clonotype: Possible read error: a much larger clone is one base away. The conserved final phenylalanine or tryptophan is absent from the CDR3, which likely points to a read error. The genes are TRBV12-3 or TRBV12-4 and TRBJ1-1, with D tentatively TRBD1 (6 bases). The CDR3 extends over 15 amino acids. V was pared by 6 bases and J by 0 bases, with 14 bases between. The CDR3 nucleotides read TGTGCCAGCAGCCCGGACAGAACGATGAACACTGAAGCTTTCCTT. Translated, it gives CASSPDRTMNTEAFL.

There are many counts of this clonotype. The CDR3, as DNA: TGTGCCAGTAGACACCCCCTCAAGGGATTAGAAGCTTTCTTT. This codes for CASRHPLKGLEAFF. The chain couples TRBV2 to TRBJ1-1; no definite D call. Trimming stripped 9 bases from V and 8 bases from J, with 22 bases between. Germline-derived CDR1 and CDR2 are SNHLY and FYNNEI. This CDR3 is built from 14 residues. The full variable domain, rest sourced from reference TRBV2 and TRBJ1-1, is EPEVTQTPSHQVTQMGQEVILRCVPISNHLYFYWYRQILGQKVEFLVSFYNNEISEKSEIFDDQFSVERPDGSNFTLKIRSTKLEDSAMYFCASRHPLKGLEAFFGQGTRLTVV.

The J gene is TRBJ1-1, the V gene TRBV19; 10 nucleotides agree with TRBD1. This CDR3 is 16 amino acids long. The germline CDR1 and CDR2 sequences are LNHDA and SQIVND (reference sequence). Trimming cost V 3 bases and J 4 bases; bases outside gene matches: 8. Written as DNA, the CDR3 is TGTGCCAGTAGTATGGGACAGGGGAGTGGGGTCACTGAAGCTTTCTTT. Protein: CASSMGQGSGVTEAFF. The full variable domain, its missing parts supplied by reference TRBV19 and TRBJ1-1, is DGGITQSPKYLFRKEGQNVTLSCEQNLNHDAMYWYRQDPGQGLRLIYYSQIVNDFQKGDIAEGYSVSREKKESFPLTVTSAQKNPTAFYLCASSMGQGSGVTEAFFGQGTRLTVV.

This rearrangement joins TRBV6-1 to TRBJ1-5; 7 positions agree with TRBD1. Germline assignment: CDR1 MNHNS and CDR2 SASEGT. The CDR3 length is 13 residues. V lost 6 bases and J lost 4; bases outside the gene matches: 3. CDR3 nucleotides: TGTGCCAGCAGGGGACAGCTTAATCAGCCCCAGCATTTT. It specifies CASRGQLNQPQHF.

V and J are TRBV3-1 and TRBJ1-1; 7 bases are shared with TRBD1. CDR1 is LGHDT, CDR2 YNNKEL, per germline (reference sequence). The CDR3 contains 16 residues. V lost 4 bases and J lost 4; bases outside the gene matches: 12. CDR3 region: CASSRSTGRIGTEAFF. The CDR3 DNA reads as TGTGCCAGCAGCCGATCGACAGGGAGGATTGGCACTGAAGCTTTCTTT.